These T cell receptor beta chains were read from a single sample in a study of siplizumab effects on memory and regulatory T cells. TCRdb's table, derived via immunoSEQ multiplex PCR, lists solely in-frame clones and lacks some. The table records more than 85,000 clones, roughly 92% of them present only once. Sequenced sample: CD4+ T cells sorted from blood. These receptors were taken from a human donor in good health. The CDR3 runs from the conserved cysteine through the conserved F or W. D genes are given only for firm matches. A row's size may be missing; if present it is once, few, many or a size class.

>TRBJ1-5|-|-|TRBV4-1|15
CASSQDGGGYQPQHF
TGCGCCAGCAGCCAAGATGGGGGCGGGTATCAGCCCCAGCATTTT
>TRBJ1-3|-|-|TRBV19|14
CASSRTNSGNTIYF
TGTGCCAGTAGTAGGACAAACTCTGGAAACACCATATATTTT
>TRBJ2-5|TRBD1|-|TRBV6-1|17
CASSELRQGAVQETQYF
TGTGCCAGCAGTGAGTTAAGACAGGGGGCAGTGCAAGAGACCCAGTACTTC
>TRBJ1-1|TRBD1|-|TRBV6-5|14
CASRTGYMNTKAFF
TGTGCCAGCAGGACAGGGTACATGAACACTAAAGCTTTCTTT
>TRBJ1-5|TRBD1|-|TRBV19|13
CASTGTGGQPQHF
TGTGCCAGTACCGGGACAGGCGGGCAGCCCCAGCATTTT
>TRBJ2-2|-|-|TRBV5-1|14
CASSLAGTTGELFF
TGCGCCAGCAGCTTGGCCGGGACCACCGGGGAGCTGTTTTTT
>TRBJ2-3|-|-|TRBV5-4|14
CASSFYSGYDTQYF
TGTGCCAGCAGCTTTTATTCTGGTTACGATACGCAGTATTTT
>TRBJ2-2|-|-|TRBV4-1|16
CASSHPVLQGSGELFF
TGCGCCAGCAGCCACCCGGTTCTTCAGGGATCCGGGGAGCTGTTTTTT
>TRBJ2-5|-|-|TRBV5-4|17
CASSLEGGATLGETQYF
TGTGCCAGCAGCTTAGAGGGTGGCGCGACTCTGGGAGAGACCCAGTACTTC
>TRBJ1-1|TRBD1|-|TRBV7-9|16
CASSFVRGLRNTEAFF
TGTGCCAGCAGCTTCGTAAGGGGGCTCAGGAACACTGAAGCTTTCTTT
>TRBJ1-6|-|-|TRBV7-2|14
CASSPLDRFSPLHF
TGTGCCAGCAGCCCACTCGACAGGTTTTCACCCCTCCACTTT
>TRBJ2-1|-|once|TRBV7-6|16
CASSLGGAVSYNEQFF
TGTGCCAGCAGCTTAGGGGGGGCTGTATCCTACAATGAGCAGTTCTTC
>TRBJ2-2|-|once|TRBV5-1|14
CASSLMENTGELFF
TGCGCCAGCAGCTTGATGGAGAACACCGGGGAGCTGTTTTTT
>TRBJ2-7|-|-|TRBV19|15
CASMFWAHQGYEQYF
TGTGCCAGTATGTTCTGGGCCCATCAAGGCTACGAGCAGTACTTC
>TRBJ1-6|TRBD1|-|TRBV6-6|15
CASTLAGQYNSPLHF
TGTGCCAGCACCTTAGCGGGACAGTATAATTCACCCCTCCACTTT
>TRBJ1-1|TRBD1|few|TRBV19|13
CASGGQVNTEAFF
TGTGCCAGTGGGGGACAGGTGAACACTGAAGCTTTCTTT
>TRBJ2-7|TRBD2|-|TRBV5-1|14
CASSSGTSVDEQYF
TGCGCCAGCAGCTCCGGGACTAGCGTCGACGAGCAGTACTTC
>TRBJ2-1|-|-|TRBV18|12
CASSTSGYEQFF
TGTGCCAGCTCCACTTCGGGGTATGAGCAGTTCTTC
>TRBJ2-7|TRBD1|-|TRBV19|15
CASSVPGQGRYEQYF
TGTGCCAGTAGTGTACCGGGACAGGGGAGGTACGAGCAGTACTTC
>TRBJ2-4|-|once|TRBV13|15
CASSLGALAKNIQYF
TGTGCCAGCAGCTTAGGGGCCTTAGCCAAAAACATTCAGTACTTC
>TRBJ1-3|-|-|TRBV5-6|18
CASSSPTPGGRSGNTIYF
TGTGCCAGCAGCTCGCCCACCCCGGGGGGGCGATCTGGAAACACCATATATTTT
>TRBJ2-2|-|-|TRBV11-3|16
CASSLGQGRYTGELFF
TGTGCCAGCAGCTTAGGTCAGGGGAGATACACCGGGGAGCTGTTTTTT
>TRBJ1-1|TRBD1|-|TRBV30|13
CAWWEGGFGRAFF
TGTGCCTGGTGGGAAGGGGGCTTTGGGCGAGCTTTCTTT
>TRBJ1-1|-|-|TRBV4-1|15
CASSQVMVGNTEAFF
TGCGCCAGCAGCCAAGTTATGGTGGGGAACACTGAAGCTTTCTTT